This TCR beta chain was found in a study of T cells after yellow fever vaccination. Per germline, CDR1 SGHAT and CDR2 FQNNGV. The CDR3 length is 13 residues. The V gene lost 5 bases and the J gene lost 2 bases, with 7 bases spanning the gap. A process of 5'RACE template switching, which added a universal primer site and UMIs, was used to make TCR cDNA. TCRdb independently ran MiXCR on the 5' RACE reads; one entry per CDR3 protein. The sample holds 300,000 to 350,000 distinct CDR3 sequences, 3.5% to 4.5% seen once. The specimen comprised PBMCs, sampled 5 days after the yellow fever booster vaccination. The gene calls are TRBV11-2 and TRBJ1-3; no clear D. The TCR sequence derives from a man younger than 30 who received the YFV17D yellow fever vaccine. The CDR3 sequence is CASSPAPGNTIYF. For the CDR3, the DNA is TGTGCCAGCAGCCCAGCCCCTGGAAACACCATATATTTT.